These T cell receptor beta chains were read from a single sample in a study of blood T cell repertoires in COVID-19. Clones were read by immunoSEQ multiplex PCR, and TCRdb kept only the in-frame ones, dropping some. The table shows under 200,000 clones, with about 85% occurring only once. Sequenced input: PBMCs or T cells enriched from blood (not recorded which). These receptor sequences come from a woman between 45 and 60 years old who had recovered from COVID-19. Each CDR3 is given with its conserved first and last residue. D genes are given only for firm matches. Size tells how often a clone was seen (once, few, many) or the class of an expanded clone, and some rows leave it out.

clone size	D gene	V gene	J gene	CDR3 DNA	CDR3 protein
.	TRBD2	TRBV28	TRBJ2-1	TGTGCCAGCAGCGGCACTAGCGGGATGGGGACCTACAATGAGCAGTTCTTC	CASSGTSGMGTYNEQFF
.	.	TRBV7-9	TRBJ2-7	TGTGCCAGCAGCTTAGAGAGCAACGAGCAGTACTTC	CASSLESNEQYF
.	.	TRBV7-2	TRBJ1-1	TGTGCCAGCAGCTTAGGTCCAGGGAAGAACACTGAAGCTTTCTTT	CASSLGPGKNTEAFF
.	.	TRBV19	TRBJ2-7	TGTGCCAGTAGTATACACCGCCCGGACAGATCGAACTACGAGCAGTACTTC	CASSIHRPDRSNYEQYF
.	TRBD1	TRBV19	TRBJ2-7	TGTGCCAGTAGTACTACAGGGGACTCCTACGAGCAGTACTTC	CASSTTGDSYEQYF
few	.	TRBV2	TRBJ1-3	TGTGCCAGCAGCGCGGTATCTGGAAACACCATATATTTT	CASSAVSGNTIYF
.	.	TRBV28	TRBJ1-1	TGTGCCGCCACAGGGCCGAACACTGAAGCTTTCTTT	CAATGPNTEAFF
.	.	TRBV18	TRBJ2-7	TGTGCCAGCTCACCCAGGGGATACTACGAGCAGTACTTC	CASSPRGYYEQYF
.	.	TRBV7-2	TRBJ2-7	TGTGCCAGCAGCTCGGAGGCGCGAGAGCAGTACTTC	CASSSEAREQYF
.	TRBD2	TRBV6-5	TRBJ2-2	TGTGCCAGCAGTTACGAAGCGGGGGTTAACACCGGGGAGCTGTTTTTT	CASSYEAGVNTGELFF
.	.	TRBV19	TRBJ1-5	TGTGCCAGCCAAGCCAGGGGTCCTACTCAGCCCCAGCATTTT	CASQARGPTQPQHF
few	.	TRBV18	TRBJ2-7	TGTGCCAGCTCGAACGAAGAGTACGAGCAGTACTTC	CASSNEEYEQYF
.	.	TRBV7-2	TRBJ2-3	TGTGCCAGCAGCTTAGTTCGGCCGGGGGGCACAGATACGCAGTATTTT	CASSLVRPGGTDTQYF
few	.	TRBV7-2	TRBJ2-5	TGTGCCAGCAGCTTCGGGAACCAAGAGACCCAGTACTTC	CASSFGNQETQYF
once	TRBD2	TRBV7-9	TRBJ2-1	TGTGCCAGCAGCTTAGTGAGTAGCGGGAGGCCGAGCTCCTACAATGAGCAGTTCTTC	CASSLVSSGRPSSYNEQFF
.	TRBD1	TRBV5-6	TRBJ2-2	TGTGCCAGCAGCACGTTCGACAGGGCAAAGGTCGGAAGGGAGCTGTTTTTT	CASSTFDRAKVGRELFF
.	TRBD1	TRBV5-4	TRBJ2-2	TGTGCCAGCAGCCCCCGGACAGGCACCGGGGAGCTGTTTTTT	CASSPRTGTGELFF
.	.	TRBV24-1	TRBJ2-1	TGTGCCACCAGTGATGTGCAGGGTTCTCGCAATGAGCAGTTCTTC	CATSDVQGSRNEQFF
.	.	TRBV7-2	TRBJ1-5	TGTGCCAGCAGCTTAAACAGGAACAATCAGCCCCAGCATTTT	CASSLNRNNQPQHF
.	TRBD1	TRBV7-2	TRBJ2-3	TGTGCCAGCAGCTTGGGACAGGGGGGGACAGATACGCAGTATTTT	CASSLGQGGTDTQYF
.	.	TRBV24-1	TRBJ2-3	TGTGCCACCAGTGACAAGGCCTTGGGAGAAGATACGCAGTATTTT	CATSDKALGEDTQYF
.	TRBD2	TRBV19	TRBJ2-1	TGTGCCAGTAGTACACATTATAGCGGGGTGAACAATGAGCAGTTCTTC	CASSTHYSGVNNEQFF
.	TRBD2	TRBV10-3	TRBJ2-2	TGTGCCATCAGTGATGGGGGACTAGCGGCCACCGGGGAGCTGTTTTTT	CAISDGGLAATGELFF
.	.	TRBV28	TRBJ1-6	TGTGCCAGCAGTTTTCGAGGGTATACACCCCTCCACTTT	CASSFRGYTPLHF
.	TRBD2	TRBV19	TRBJ2-3	TGTGCCAGTAGCACCGGACTAGCGGACACAGATACGCAGTATTTT	CASSTGLADTDTQYF
.	.	TRBV7-9	TRBJ2-3	TGTGCCAGCAGAGACAGCGGCACAGATACGCAGTATTTT	CASRDSGTDTQYF
.	.	TRBV10-3	TRBJ2-1	TGTGCCATCAGTGAGTCCGACAATGAGCAGTTCTTC	CAISESDNEQFF
once	.	TRBV3-1/TRBV3-2	TRBJ2-7	TGTGCCAGCAGCCAAGTTGCGGGGGCCGGAGAGCAGTACTTC	CASSQVAGAGEQYF
once	TRBD1	TRBV7-8	TRBJ2-5	TGTGCCAGCAGCTCCTACCCGGGACAGGGGAAAGAGACCCAGTACTTC	CASSSYPGQGKETQYF
.	TRBD1	TRBV28	TRBJ2-7	TGTGCCAGCAGTTACAGGGGGCGAGACGAGCAGTACTTC	CASSYRGRDEQYF
.	.	TRBV6-1	TRBJ1-6	TGTGCCAGCAGTGATCAGGGGTGGACGAACAATTCACCCCTCCACTTT	CASSDQGWTNNSPLHF
.	TRBD1	TRBV23-1	TRBJ1-1	TGCGCCAGCAGTCTTCGACAGGGGGTAGGGAACACTGAAGCTTTCTTT	CASSLRQGVGNTEAFF
.	TRBD1	TRBV19	TRBJ1-6	TGTGCCAGTAGTATAGTACGGACAGGAGCTTCACCCCTCCACTTT	CASSIVRTGASPLHF
.	TRBD1	TRBV27	TRBJ1-4	TGTGCCAGCAGTTTGACAGGGCGTGAAAAACTGTTTTTT	CASSLTGREKLFF
.	.	TRBV29-1	TRBJ2-7	TGCAGCGCCCTGCGGGGTATAGGGTCCTACGAGCAGTACTTC	CSALRGIGSYEQYF
once	TRBD2	TRBV6-2/TRBV6-3	TRBJ2-1	TGTGCCAGCAGTTACTCGCTGGGAGGGCGTTCGGGTGAGCAGTTCTTC	CASSYSLGGRSGEQFF
many	TRBD2	TRBV7-9	TRBJ2-1	TGTGCCAGCAGCTTAATTGGGACTAGCGGTTACAATGAGCAGTTCTTC	CASSLIGTSGYNEQFF
.	.	TRBV7-9	TRBJ2-6	TGTGCCAGCAGCGTAAATTACAATGGCCCCGGGGCCAACGTCCTGACTTTC	CASSVNYNGPGANVLTF
.	TRBD1	TRBV3-1/TRBV3-2	TRBJ2-5	TGTGCCAGCAGCCAGAGGGCCGGGACAGGGAGGATAGGGACCCAGTACTTC	CASSQRAGTGRIGTQYF
.	.	TRBV5-1	TRBJ1-5	TGCGCCAGCAGCTTGGCCGGGGGGAATCAGCCCCAGCATTTT	CASSLAGGNQPQHF
few	.	TRBV19	TRBJ1-5	TGTGCCAGTAGTATTGGTCAGAATCAGCCCCAGCATTTT	CASSIGQNQPQHF
.	.	TRBV5-5	TRBJ2-3	TGTGCCAGCAGCTTGGACAGGGATACGCAGTATTTT	CASSLDRDTQYF
.	.	TRBV7-9	TRBJ1-6	TGTGCCAGCAGCGCAGGGGTTAGTGGTTCACCCCTCCACTTT	CASSAGVSGSPLHF
.	TRBD1	TRBV12-5	TRBJ2-1	TGTGCTAGTGGTTATTGGGGACAGGGGTTTAGCAATGAGCAGTTCTTC	CASGYWGQGFSNEQFF
.	.	TRBV6-2/TRBV6-3	TRBJ2-7	TGTGCCAGCAGTCGCCCGGGATTTCTTTACGAGCAGTACTTC	CASSRPGFLYEQYF
.	TRBD2	TRBV3-1/TRBV3-2	TRBJ2-1	TGTGCCAGCAGCCAAGGCGGGACTAGCGGGAGAATCAATGAGCAGTTCTTC	CASSQGGTSGRINEQFF
.	TRBD1	TRBV7-2	TRBJ2-3	TGTGCCAGCAGCTTAGGACAGGGAAGGATGTCGGCGCAGTATTTT	CASSLGQGRMSAQYF
.	.	TRBV4-2	TRBJ2-1	TGTGCCAGCAGCCAAGATCGTGAACTGCTAAAGCAGTTCTTC	CASSQDRELLKQFF
.	TRBD1	TRBV19	TRBJ1-2	TGTGCCAGTAAAACAGTCAGGACAGGGGTCTATGGCTACACCTTC	CASKTVRTGVYGYTF
.	TRBD1	TRBV3-1/TRBV3-2	TRBJ2-6	TGTGCCAGCAGCCCACGGGACAGTCAATTCTCTGGGGCCAACGTCCTGACTTTC	CASSPRDSQFSGANVLTF
.	TRBD2	TRBV7-9	TRBJ2-5	TGTGCCAGCAGCCTCCGACTAGCGGGAGTCCAAGAGACCCAGTACTTC	CASSLRLAGVQETQYF
.	.	TRBV4-2	TRBJ2-7	TGTGCCAGCAGCCAAGTGATATCCCAGGTAGGCTACGAGCAGTACTTC	CASSQVISQVGYEQYF
few	TRBD2	TRBV7-3	TRBJ2-1	TGTGCCAGCAGCTTACAGGCTAGCGGGAGCGATGAGCAGTTCTTC	CASSLQASGSDEQFF
.	TRBD1	TRBV5-8	TRBJ1-1	TGTGCCAGCAACCGCCGGACAGGGACCACTGAAGCTTTCTTT	CASNRRTGTTEAFF
.	.	TRBV29-1	TRBJ1-3	TGCAGCGTAGCCGGGACTAAAGCTGGAAACACCATATATTTT	CSVAGTKAGNTIYF
.	.	TRBV9	TRBJ2-6	TGTGCCAGCAGCGCCTTCGGGTTTGGGGCCAACGTCCTGACTTTC	CASSAFGFGANVLTF
.	.	TRBV4-3	TRBJ2-3	TGCGCCAGCAGCCAGCAACACCCAAGATCTAGCACAGATACGCAGTATTTT	CASSQQHPRSSTDTQYF
.	TRBD1	TRBV7-9	TRBJ2-5	TGTGCCAGCAGCTCTGGACAGGGGTTCCAAGAGACCCAGTACTTC	CASSSGQGFQETQYF
.	.	TRBV9	TRBJ1-5	TGTGCCAGCAGCGTTAACCTGGCCCGAAATCAGCCCCAGCATTTT	CASSVNLARNQPQHF